This T cell receptor beta chain was observed in a study of blood T cell repertoires in COVID-19. Study details: Acute and convalescent COVID-19 samples came from the United States, Italy and Spain. From T cells, B-cell-depleted T cells, or PBMCs came the material, which was cDNA or gDNA.

Germline values: CDR1 LNHDA, CDR2 SQIVND (reference sequence). This CDR3 comprises 13 residues. J was trimmed by 5 bases and V by 6 bases; bases with no gene match: 2. Using immunoSEQ multiplex PCR, the repertoire was profiled, and TCRdb retains in-frame clones only, with some absent. The sample records 120,000 or so clones, approximately 80% being singletons. This clone appeared many times. This receptor was taken from a man between 65 and 85 years old with acute or convalescent COVID-19. The V and J genes are TRBV19 and TRBJ1-5, with 9 bases fitting TRBD1. The sequencing input was peripheral blood. The CDR3 DNA reads TGTGCCAGTAGGCGGGACAGGGATCAGCCCCAGCATTTT. Its translation is CASRRDRDQPQHF.